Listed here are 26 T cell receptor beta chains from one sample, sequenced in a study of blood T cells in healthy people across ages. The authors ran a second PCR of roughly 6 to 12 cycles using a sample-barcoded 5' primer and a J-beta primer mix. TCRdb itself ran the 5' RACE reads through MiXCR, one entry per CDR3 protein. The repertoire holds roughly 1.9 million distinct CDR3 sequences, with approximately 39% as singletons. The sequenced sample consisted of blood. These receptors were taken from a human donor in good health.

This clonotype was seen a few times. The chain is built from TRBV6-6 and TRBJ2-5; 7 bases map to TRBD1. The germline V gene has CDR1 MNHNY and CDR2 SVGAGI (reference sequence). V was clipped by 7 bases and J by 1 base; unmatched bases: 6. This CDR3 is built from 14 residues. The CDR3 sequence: CASTLWDSQETQYF. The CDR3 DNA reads TGTGCCAGCACCTTATGGGACAGCCAAGAGACCCAGTACTTC.

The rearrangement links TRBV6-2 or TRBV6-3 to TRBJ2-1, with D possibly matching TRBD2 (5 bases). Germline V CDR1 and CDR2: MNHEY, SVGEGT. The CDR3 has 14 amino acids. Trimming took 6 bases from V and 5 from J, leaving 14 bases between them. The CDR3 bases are TGTGCCAGCAGACGCCCTCCGGGGAACAATGAGCAGTTCTTC. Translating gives CASRRPPGNNEQFF.

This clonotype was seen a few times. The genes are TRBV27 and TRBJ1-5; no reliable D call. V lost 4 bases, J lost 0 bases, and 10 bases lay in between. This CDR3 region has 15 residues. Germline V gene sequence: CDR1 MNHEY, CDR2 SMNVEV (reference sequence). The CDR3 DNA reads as TGTGCCAGCAGTTACTACGGTAATAGCAATCAGCCCCAGCATTTT. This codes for CASSYYGNSNQPQHF.

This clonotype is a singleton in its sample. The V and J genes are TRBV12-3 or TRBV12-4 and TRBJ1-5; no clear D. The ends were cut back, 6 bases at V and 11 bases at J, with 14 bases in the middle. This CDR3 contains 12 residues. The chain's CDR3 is CASRGPFGAQHF. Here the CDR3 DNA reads TGTGCCAGCAGAGGGCCCTTCGGGGCCCAGCATTTT.

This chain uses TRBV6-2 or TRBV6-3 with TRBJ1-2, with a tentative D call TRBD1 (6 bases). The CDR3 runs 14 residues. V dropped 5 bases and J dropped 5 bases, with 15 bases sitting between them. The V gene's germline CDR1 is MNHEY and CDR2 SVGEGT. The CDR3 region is CASSTDRTTYGYTF. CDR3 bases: TGTGCCAGCAGTACTGACAGGACAACTTATGGCTACACCTTC.

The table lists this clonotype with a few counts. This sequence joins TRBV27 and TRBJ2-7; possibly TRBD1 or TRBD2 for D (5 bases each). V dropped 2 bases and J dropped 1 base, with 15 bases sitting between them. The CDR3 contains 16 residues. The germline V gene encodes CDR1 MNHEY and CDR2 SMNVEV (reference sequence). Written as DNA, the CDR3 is TGTGCCAGCAGTTTAAGTGCCGGGACGGTGTCCTACGAGCAGTACTTC. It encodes CASSLSAGTVSYEQYF.

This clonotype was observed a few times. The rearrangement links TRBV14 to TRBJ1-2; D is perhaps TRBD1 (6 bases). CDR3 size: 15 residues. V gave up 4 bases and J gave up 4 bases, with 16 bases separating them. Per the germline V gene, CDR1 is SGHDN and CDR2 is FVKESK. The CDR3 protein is CASSPGSGDFYGYTF. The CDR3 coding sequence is TGTGCCAGCAGCCCGGGCTCAGGGGATTTCTATGGCTACACCTTC.

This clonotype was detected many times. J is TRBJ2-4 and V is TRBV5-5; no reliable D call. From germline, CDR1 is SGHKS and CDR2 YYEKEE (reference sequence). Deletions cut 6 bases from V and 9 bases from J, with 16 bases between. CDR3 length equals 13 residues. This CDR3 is CASTRQGQSIQYF. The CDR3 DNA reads TGTGCCAGCACCAGACAAGGGCAGAGCATTCAGTACTTC. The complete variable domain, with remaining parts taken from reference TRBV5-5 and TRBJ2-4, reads DAGVTQSPTHLIKTRGQQVTLRCSPISGHKSVSWYQQVLGQGPQFIFQYYEKEERGRGNFPDRFSARQFPNYSSELNVNALLLGDSALYLCASTRQGQSIQYFGAGTRLSVL.

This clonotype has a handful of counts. The CDR3 nucleotides are TGCGCCAGCAGACGAAGTCCAGGGGTGGGCTACAATGAGCAGTTCTTC. Translation gives CASRRSPGVGYNEQFF. The J gene is TRBJ2-1, the V gene TRBV5-1; the D gene is possibly TRBD1 (6 bases). Trimming took off 5 bases at V and 3 bases at J, with 18 bases between the two ends. Germline assignment: CDR1 SGHRS and CDR2 YFSETQ. The CDR3 extends over 16 amino acids.

CDR3 DNA sequence: TGTGCCAGCAGTGGGAGACAGGTCGGCTACACCTTC. Translation: CASSGRQVGYTF. The rearrangement links TRBV12-3 or TRBV12-4 to TRBJ1-2, with a possible D match to TRBD1 (6 bases). Trimming took 5 bases from V and 8 from J, leaving 12 bases between them. CDR3 length: 12 amino acids.

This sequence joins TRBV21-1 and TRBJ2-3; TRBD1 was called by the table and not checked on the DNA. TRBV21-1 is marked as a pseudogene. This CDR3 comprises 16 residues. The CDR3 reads CASSNPRDRSPDTQYF. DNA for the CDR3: TGTGCCAGCAGCAATCCCCGGGACCGATCCCCGGATACGCAGTATTTT.

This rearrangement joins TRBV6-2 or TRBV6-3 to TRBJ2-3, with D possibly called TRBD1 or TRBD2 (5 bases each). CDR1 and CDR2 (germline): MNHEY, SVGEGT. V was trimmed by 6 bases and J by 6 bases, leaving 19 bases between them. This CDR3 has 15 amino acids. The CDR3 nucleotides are TGTGCCAGCAGCCCCTGGACAAAAAGAGGGGATACGCAGTATTTT. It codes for CASSPWTKRGDTQYF.

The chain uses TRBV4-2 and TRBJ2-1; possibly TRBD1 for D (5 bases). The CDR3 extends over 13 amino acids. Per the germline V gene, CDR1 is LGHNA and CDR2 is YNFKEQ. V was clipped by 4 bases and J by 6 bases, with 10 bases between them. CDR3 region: CASSPRQSNEQFF. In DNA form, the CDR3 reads TGTGCCAGCAGCCCTCGACAGTCCAATGAGCAGTTCTTC.

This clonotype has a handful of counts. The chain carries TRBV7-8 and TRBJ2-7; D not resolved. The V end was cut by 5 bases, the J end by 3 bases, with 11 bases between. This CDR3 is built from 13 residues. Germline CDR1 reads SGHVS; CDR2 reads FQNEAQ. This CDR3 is CASSIQRNYEQYF. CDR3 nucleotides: TGTGCCAGCAGCATTCAACGAAACTACGAGCAGTACTTC.

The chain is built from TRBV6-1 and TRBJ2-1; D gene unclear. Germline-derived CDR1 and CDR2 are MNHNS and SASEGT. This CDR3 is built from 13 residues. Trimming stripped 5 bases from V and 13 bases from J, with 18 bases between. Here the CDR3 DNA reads TGTGCCAGCAGTAATGACCTTAGTGAGACCCAGTTCTTC. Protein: CASSNDLSETQFF.

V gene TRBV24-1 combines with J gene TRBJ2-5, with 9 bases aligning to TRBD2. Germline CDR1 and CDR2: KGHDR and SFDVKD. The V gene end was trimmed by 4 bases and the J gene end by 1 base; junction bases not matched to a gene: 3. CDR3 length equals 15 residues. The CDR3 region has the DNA TGTGCCACCAGTGACGGAGCGGGGGGCCAAGAGACCCAGTACTTC. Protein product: CATSDGAGGQETQYF.

CDR3 in DNA: TGCAGTGCTAGTGTTCAGGGTGCGGACTATGGCTACACCTTC. Translated: CSASVQGADYGYTF. The rearrangement uses TRBV20-1 and TRBJ1-2, with D possibly being TRBD1 (5 bases). V dropped 3 bases and J dropped 3 bases, with 14 bases sitting between them. Germline CDR1 reads DFQATT; CDR2 reads SNEGSKA (reference sequence). There are 14 residues in the CDR3.

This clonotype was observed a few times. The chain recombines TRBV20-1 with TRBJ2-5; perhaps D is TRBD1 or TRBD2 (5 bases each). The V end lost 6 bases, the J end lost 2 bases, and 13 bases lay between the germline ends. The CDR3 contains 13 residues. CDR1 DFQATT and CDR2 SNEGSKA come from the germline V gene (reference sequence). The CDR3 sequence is CSAPLGGQETQYF. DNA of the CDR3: TGCAGTGCCCCCCTTGGGGGTCAAGAGACCCAGTACTTC.

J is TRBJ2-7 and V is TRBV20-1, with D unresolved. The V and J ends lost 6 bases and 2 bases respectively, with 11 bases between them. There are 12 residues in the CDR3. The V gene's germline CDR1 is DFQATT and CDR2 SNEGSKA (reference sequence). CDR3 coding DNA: TGCAGTGCCAACGACATTACCTACGAGCAGTACTTC. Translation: CSANDITYEQYF.

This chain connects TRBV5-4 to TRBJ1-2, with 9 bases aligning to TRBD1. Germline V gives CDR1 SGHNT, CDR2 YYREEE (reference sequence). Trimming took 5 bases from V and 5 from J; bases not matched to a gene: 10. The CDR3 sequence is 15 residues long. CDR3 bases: TGTGCCAGCAGTTTCGGGACAGGGTTAGGTTATGGCTACACCTTC. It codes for CASSFGTGLGYGYTF.

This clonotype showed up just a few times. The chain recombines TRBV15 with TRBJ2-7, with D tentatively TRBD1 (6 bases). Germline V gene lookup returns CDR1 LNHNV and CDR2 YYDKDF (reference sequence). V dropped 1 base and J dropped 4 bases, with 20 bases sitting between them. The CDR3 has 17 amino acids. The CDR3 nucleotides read TGTGCCACCAGCAGAGCATACAGGGACGGATCTTATTACGAGCAGTACTTC. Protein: CATSRAYRDGSYYEQYF. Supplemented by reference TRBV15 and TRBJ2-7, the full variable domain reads DAMVIQNPRYQVTQFGKPVTLSCSQTLNHNVMYWYQQKSSQAPKLLFHYYDKDFNNEADTPDNFQSRRPNTSFCFLDIRSPGLGDTAMYLCATSRAYRDGSYYEQYFGPGTRLTVT.

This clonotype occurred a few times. The CDR3 DNA is TGCAGTGCTAGAGATCGGAAAAAGGTCACTGAAGCTTTCTTT. Protein product: CSARDRKKVTEAFF. The chain uses TRBV20-1 and TRBJ1-1; D is unclear. Germline V CDR1 and CDR2: DFQATT, SNEGSKA (reference sequence). The CDR3 contains 14 residues. Between the trimmed V and J ends, which lost 0 bases and 4 bases, there was a span of 12 bases.

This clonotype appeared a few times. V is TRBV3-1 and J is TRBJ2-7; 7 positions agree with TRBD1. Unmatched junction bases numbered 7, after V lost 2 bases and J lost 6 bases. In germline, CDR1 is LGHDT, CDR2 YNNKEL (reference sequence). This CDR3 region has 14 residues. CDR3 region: CASSQRQGAFEQYF. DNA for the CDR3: TGTGCCAGCAGCCAACGACAGGGCGCTTTCGAGCAGTACTTC.

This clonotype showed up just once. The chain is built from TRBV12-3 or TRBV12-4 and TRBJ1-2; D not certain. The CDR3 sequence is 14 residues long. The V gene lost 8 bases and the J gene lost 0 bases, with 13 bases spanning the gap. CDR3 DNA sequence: TGTGCCAGCCGTTCAGAGACACCTAACTATGGCTACACCTTC. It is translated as CASRSETPNYGYTF.

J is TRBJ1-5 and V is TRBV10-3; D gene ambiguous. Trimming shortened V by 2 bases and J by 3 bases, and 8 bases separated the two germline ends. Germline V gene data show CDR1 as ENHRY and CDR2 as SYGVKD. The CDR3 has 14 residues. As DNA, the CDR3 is TGTGCCATCAGTGAGGGTTTCGCCAATCAGCCCCAGCATTTT. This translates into CAISEGFANQPQHF.

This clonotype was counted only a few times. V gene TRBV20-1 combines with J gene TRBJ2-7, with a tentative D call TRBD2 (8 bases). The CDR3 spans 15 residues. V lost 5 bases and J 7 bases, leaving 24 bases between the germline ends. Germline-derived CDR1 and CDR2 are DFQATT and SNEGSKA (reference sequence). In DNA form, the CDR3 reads TGCAGTGCTGGTAGAGCGGGGGCAGGGGGAGAAGAGCAGTACTTC. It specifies CSAGRAGAGGEEQYF.